The clone carrying this T cell receptor (beta chain) was counted only a few times. This sample was included in a study of identical twins' blood T cells. Trimming removed 7 bases from V and 6 bases from J; junction bases left unmatched: 6. CDR1 is LNHDA, CDR2 SQIVND, per germline (reference sequence). CDR3 length: 14 residues. How the authors handled the data: Clonotypes per individual ranged from about 95,000 to nearly 550,000. TCRdb re-called the 5' RACE reads with MiXCR, one entry per CDR3 protein. In this record, the V and J calls reflect TCRdb's handling and not the investigators' own analysis. The data contain about 370,000 distinct CDR3 sequences, about 28% of them singletons.

The source is a woman between 18 and 55 years old in good health. This sequence joins TRBV19 and TRBJ2-6; 7 nucleotides line up with TRBD1. The sequenced sample consisted of PBMCs. CDR3: CASTFTGVANVLTF. The CDR3 DNA follows: TGTGCCAGTACCTTCACAGGGGTGGCCAACGTCCTGACTTTC.